This T cell receptor (beta chain) was found in a study of blood T cells in healthy people across ages. The J segment lost 4 bases and the V segment lost 4 bases, leaving 6 bases of the junction unmatched. The germline CDR1 and CDR2 sequences are SEHNR and FQNEAQ (reference sequence). The CDR3 has 14 residues. Each donor supplied around 9.6 milliliters of peripheral blood. Overall study findings and caveats: Any conclusive comparison of naive versus antigen-experienced cells was prevented by using unsorted PBMCs.

Of note for this clonotype: Its antigen is not known.

Sample-barcoded 5' priming and a J-beta primer mix drove a second PCR of about 6 to 12 cycles. TCRdb called the 5' RACE reads again in MiXCR, with one record for every CDR3 protein. The sample contains about 730,000 distinct CDR3 sequences, 43% of which appear only once. This receptor was taken from a woman aged 55-75 years in good health. The source material was blood. The chain combines TRBV7-9 with TRBJ1-2; 7 bases match TRBD1. The CDR3 region is CASSSQQGSYGYTF. In nucleotides, the CDR3 is TGTGCCAGCAGCTCCCAACAGGGGAGCTATGGCTACACCTTC.